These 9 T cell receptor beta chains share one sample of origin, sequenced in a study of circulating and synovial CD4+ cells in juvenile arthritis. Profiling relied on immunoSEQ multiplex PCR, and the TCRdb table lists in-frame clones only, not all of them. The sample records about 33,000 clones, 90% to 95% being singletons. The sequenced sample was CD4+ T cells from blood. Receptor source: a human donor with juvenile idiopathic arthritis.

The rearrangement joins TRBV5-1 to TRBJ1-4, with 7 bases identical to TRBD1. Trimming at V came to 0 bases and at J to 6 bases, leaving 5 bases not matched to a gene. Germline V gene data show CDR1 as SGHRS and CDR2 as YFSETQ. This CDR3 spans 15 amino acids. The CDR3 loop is CASSLALTGDEKLFF. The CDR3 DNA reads TGCGCCAGCAGCTTGGCCTTAACAGGGGATGAAAAACTGTTTTTT.

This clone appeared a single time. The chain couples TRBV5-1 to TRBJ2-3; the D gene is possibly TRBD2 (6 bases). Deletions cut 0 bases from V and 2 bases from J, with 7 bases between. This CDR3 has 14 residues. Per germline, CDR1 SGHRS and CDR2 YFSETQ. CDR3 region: CASSLGLVTDTQYF. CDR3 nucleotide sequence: TGCGCCAGCAGCTTGGGACTAGTCACAGATACGCAGTATTTT.

This chain's CDR3 is CASRQGQAYGYTF. The CDR3, as DNA: TGCGCCAGCAGGCAGGGACAGGCTTATGGCTACACCTTC. This chain joins TRBV10-2 and TRBJ1-2; 8 bases are shared with TRBD1. J gave up 5 bases and V 6 bases, and 5 bases lay outside the gene matches. The CDR3 totals 13 residues. CDR1 and CDR2 from the germline V gene are WSHSY and SAAADI.

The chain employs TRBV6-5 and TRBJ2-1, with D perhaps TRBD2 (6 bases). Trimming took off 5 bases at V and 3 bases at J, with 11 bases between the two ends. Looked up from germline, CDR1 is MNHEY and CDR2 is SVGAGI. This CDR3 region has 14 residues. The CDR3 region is CASSPGLNYNEQFF. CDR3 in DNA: TGTGCCAGCAGTCCGGGACTTAACTACAATGAGCAGTTCTTC.

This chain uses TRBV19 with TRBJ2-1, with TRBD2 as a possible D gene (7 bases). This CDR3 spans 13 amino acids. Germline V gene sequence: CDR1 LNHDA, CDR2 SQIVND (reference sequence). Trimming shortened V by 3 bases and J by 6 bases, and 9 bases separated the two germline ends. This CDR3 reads CASSMGGANEQFF. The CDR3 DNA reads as TGTGCCAGTAGTATGGGGGGGGCCAATGAGCAGTTCTTC.

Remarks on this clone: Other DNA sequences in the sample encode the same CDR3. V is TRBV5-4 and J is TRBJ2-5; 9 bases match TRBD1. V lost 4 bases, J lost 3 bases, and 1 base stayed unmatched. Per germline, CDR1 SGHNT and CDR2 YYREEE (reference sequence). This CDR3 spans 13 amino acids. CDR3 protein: CASSRDREETQYF. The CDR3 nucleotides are TGTGCCAGCAGCCGGGACAGGGAAGAGACCCAGTACTTC.

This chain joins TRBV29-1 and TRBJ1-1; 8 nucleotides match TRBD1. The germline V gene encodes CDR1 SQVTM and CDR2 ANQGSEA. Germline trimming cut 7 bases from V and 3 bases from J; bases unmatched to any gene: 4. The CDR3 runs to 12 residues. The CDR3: CSAGQGDTEAFF. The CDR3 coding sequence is TGCAGCGCCGGACAGGGAGACACTGAAGCTTTCTTT. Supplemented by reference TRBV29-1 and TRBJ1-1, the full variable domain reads SAVISQKPSRDICQRGTSLTIQCQVDSQVTMMFWYRQQPGQSLTLIATANQGSEATYESGFVIDKFPISRPNLTFSTLTVSNMSPEDSSIYLCSAGQGDTEAFFGQGTRLTVV.

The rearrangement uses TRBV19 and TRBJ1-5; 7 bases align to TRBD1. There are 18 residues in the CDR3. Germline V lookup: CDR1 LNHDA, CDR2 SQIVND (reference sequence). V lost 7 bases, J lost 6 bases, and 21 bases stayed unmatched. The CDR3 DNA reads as TGTGCCAGTACCAATAGCCCACCATCCACAGGGGCGAGTCAGCCCCAGCATTTT. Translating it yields CASTNSPPSTGASQPQHF.

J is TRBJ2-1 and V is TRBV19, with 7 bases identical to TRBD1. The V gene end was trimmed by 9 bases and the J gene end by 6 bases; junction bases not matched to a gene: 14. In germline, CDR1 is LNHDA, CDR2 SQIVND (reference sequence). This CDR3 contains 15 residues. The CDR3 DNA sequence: TGTGCCAGCCAACATGGCGACAGGGTGGTCAATGAGCAGTTCTTC. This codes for CASQHGDRVVNEQFF.